This T cell receptor beta chain was sequenced in a study of chemoradiotherapy in HPV16-positive cancers. This clone was detected only a few times. Data came from immunoSEQ multiplex PCR; TCRdb stores just in-frame clones and leaves some out. The repertoire includes roughly 39,000 clones, approximately 73% of them detected once, and approximately 5.4% sits in the top ten. Sequencing used blood, obtained from a patient who underwent chemoradiotherapy. The TCR originated in a human donor with HPV-associated anogenital cancer.

The CDR3 region has the DNA TGTGCCAGCAGTGCCGCAGATACGCAGTATTTT. Encoded protein: CASSAADTQYF. This sequence joins TRBV6-6 and TRBJ2-3, with D unresolved. V was shortened by 5 bases and J by 4 bases, with 4 bases between the two germline ends. This CDR3 is built from 11 residues. The germline gives CDR1 MNHNY, CDR2 SVGAGI (reference sequence).